Included here is one T cell receptor beta chain sequence, with context. Its antigen is unidentified. The germline V gene encodes CDR1 DFQATT and CDR2 SNEGSKA (reference sequence). The CDR3 is 15 residues long. The V gene lost 3 bases and the J gene lost 2 bases, with 16 bases spanning the gap. Unique molecular identifiers were used in preparing the TCRbeta library. TCRdb used MiXCR to reprocess the PCR reads, holding one entry per CDR3 protein. The table has about 76,000 distinct CDR3 sequences, roughly 15% seen once. These data are taken from a study of T-cell reconstitution after alpha-beta-depleted transplantation in children. Whole-study findings and limits: T-cell numbers and diversity one year post-transplant derived largely from freshly generated T cells. Reportedly, only several hundred clones from non-depleted graft cells drove alpha-beta T-cell counts at about two months. Recipient T cells and thymic progenitors that survived were the source of the high TCRbeta diversity seen at day 60 in some patients.

The clonotype originates from a male patient aged 2-10 years who had a stem cell transplant for acute lymphoblastic leukemia, so the T cells may come from the graft donor. The specimen was PBMCs, mostly from graft donor cells, collected 180 days after TCRalphabeta/CD19-depleted stem cell transplant. The chain combines TRBV20-1 with TRBJ1-2, with a weak D call TRBD1 (5 bases). This chain's CDR3 is CSARGRPKGNYGYTF. For the CDR3, the DNA is TGCAGTGCTAGGGGGCGGCCGAAAGGCAACTATGGCTACACCTTC.